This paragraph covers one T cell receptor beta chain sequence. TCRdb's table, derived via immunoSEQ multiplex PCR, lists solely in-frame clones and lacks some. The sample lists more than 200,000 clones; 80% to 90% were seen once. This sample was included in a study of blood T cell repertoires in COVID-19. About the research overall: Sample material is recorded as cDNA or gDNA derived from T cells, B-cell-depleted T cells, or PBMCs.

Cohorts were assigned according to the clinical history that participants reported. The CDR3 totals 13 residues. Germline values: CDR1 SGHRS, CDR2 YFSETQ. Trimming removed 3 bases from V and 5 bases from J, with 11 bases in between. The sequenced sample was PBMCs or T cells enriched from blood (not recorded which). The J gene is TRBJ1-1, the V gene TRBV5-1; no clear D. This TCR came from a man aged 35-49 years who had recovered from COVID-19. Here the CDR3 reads CASSSIEETEAFF. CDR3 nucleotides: TGCGCCAGCAGCTCGATTGAGGAAACTGAAGCTTTCTTT.